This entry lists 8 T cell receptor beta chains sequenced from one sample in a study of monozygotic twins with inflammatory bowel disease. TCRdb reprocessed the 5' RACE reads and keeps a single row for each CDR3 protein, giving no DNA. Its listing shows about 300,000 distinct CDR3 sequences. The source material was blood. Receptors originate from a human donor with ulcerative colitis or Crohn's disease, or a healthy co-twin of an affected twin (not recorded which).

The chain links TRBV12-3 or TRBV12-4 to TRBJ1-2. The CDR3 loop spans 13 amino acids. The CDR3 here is CASSVDRPYGYTF.

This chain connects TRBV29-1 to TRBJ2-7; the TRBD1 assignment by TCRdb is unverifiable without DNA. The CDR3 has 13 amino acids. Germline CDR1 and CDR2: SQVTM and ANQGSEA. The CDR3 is CSARGQGAYEQYF.

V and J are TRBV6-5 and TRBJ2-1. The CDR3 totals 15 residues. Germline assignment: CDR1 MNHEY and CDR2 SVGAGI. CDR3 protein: CASSYSSVSYNEQFF.

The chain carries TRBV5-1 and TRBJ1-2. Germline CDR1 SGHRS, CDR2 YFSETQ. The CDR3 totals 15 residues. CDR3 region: CASSLDLTWGGGYTF.

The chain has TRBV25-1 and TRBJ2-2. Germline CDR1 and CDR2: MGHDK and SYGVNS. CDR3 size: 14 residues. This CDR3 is CASSRSKSTGELFF.

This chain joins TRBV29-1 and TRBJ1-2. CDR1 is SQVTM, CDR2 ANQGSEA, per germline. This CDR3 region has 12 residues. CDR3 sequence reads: CSVHTDLGSYTF.

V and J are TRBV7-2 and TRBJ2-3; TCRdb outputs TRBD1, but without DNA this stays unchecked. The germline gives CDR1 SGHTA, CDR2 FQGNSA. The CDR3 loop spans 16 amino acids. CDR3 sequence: CASSQLSGTDTDTQYF.

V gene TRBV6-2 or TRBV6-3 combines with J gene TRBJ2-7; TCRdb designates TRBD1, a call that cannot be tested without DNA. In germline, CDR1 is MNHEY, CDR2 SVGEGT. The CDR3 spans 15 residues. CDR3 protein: CDSRNRDTKQYEQYF.